The present TCR beta chain was sequenced within a study of cytomegalovirus exposure and HLA in healthy donors. A multiplex PCR was run with 60 Vbeta primers and 13 Jbeta primers. Clones were sequenced by immunoSEQ multiplex PCR, and TCRdb holds only the in-frame ones, with some missing. The repertoire holds about 91,000 clones, with under 75% as singletons. Germline V lookup: CDR1 SGHTA, CDR2 FQGNSA. V dropped 1 base and J dropped 2 bases, with 14 bases sitting between them. CDR3 length: 16 residues. The sequence was obtained from a female donor in good health and CMV-seronegative. The V gene is TRBV7-2, the J gene TRBJ1-2; D gene ambiguous. Source material: PBMCs. The CDR3 loop reads CASSLDHRGANYGYTF. For the CDR3, the DNA is TGTGCCAGCAGCTTAGATCACCGTGGAGCCAACTATGGCTACACCTTC.